Below are 4 T cell receptor beta chains sequenced from a single sample in a study of T cell clonotyping in hematopoietic cell transplantation. Generated by immunoSEQ multiplex PCR, the TCRdb table keeps only in-frame clones and is missing some. In the table there are 10,000 to 15,000 clones, about half of which are singletons. Sequencing input: peripheral blood mononuclear cells. These receptors were collected from a man aged 50-59 years in good health. Some clones in this sample may be carry-over from other donors' samples.

This clone was observed a few times. A much larger clone lies a single base off, so this may be a read error. The V and J genes are TRBV6-5 and TRBJ1-2; unclear D gene. Trimming cost V 2 bases and J 6 bases, with 7 bases left between them. This CDR3 spans 12 amino acids. The germline V gene encodes CDR1 MNHEY and CDR2 SVGAGI. CDR3 sequence: CASSYGEDGYTF. The DNA for the CDR3 is TGTGCCAGCAGTTACGGGGAGGATGGCTACACCTTC.

The chain combines TRBV6-6 with TRBJ1-5, with 9 bases lining up with TRBD1. The germline V gene encodes CDR1 MNHNY and CDR2 SVGAGI (reference sequence). With V trimmed by 2 bases and J by 7 bases, 6 bases remained unmatched. The length of the CDR3 is 15 residues. CDR3 amino acids: CASSYARTGAQPQHF. Here the CDR3 DNA reads TGTGCCAGCAGTTACGCCCGGACAGGGGCGCAGCCCCAGCATTTT.

This clone was found a few times. This chain's CDR3 is CASSSPGTNRQPQHF. Here the CDR3 DNA reads TGTGCCAGCAGTTCTCCCGGGACCAACAGGCAGCCCCAGCATTTT. The chain employs TRBV28 and TRBJ1-5; weak D call: TRBD1 (5 bases). Germline-derived CDR1 and CDR2 are MDHEN and SYDVKM. The ends were cut back, 4 bases at V and 7 bases at J, with 17 bases in the middle. This CDR3 is built from 15 residues.

The chain joins TRBV29-1 to TRBJ2-6, with D possibly being TRBD1 (6 bases). CDR3 length: 16 amino acids. From germline, CDR1 is SQVTM and CDR2 ANQGSEA. The V gene lost 0 bases and the J gene lost 1 base, with 10 bases spanning the gap. The CDR3: CSVEDPTGSGANVLTF. The CDR3 region has the DNA TGCAGCGTTGAAGACCCCACAGGGTCTGGGGCCAACGTCCTGACTTTC.